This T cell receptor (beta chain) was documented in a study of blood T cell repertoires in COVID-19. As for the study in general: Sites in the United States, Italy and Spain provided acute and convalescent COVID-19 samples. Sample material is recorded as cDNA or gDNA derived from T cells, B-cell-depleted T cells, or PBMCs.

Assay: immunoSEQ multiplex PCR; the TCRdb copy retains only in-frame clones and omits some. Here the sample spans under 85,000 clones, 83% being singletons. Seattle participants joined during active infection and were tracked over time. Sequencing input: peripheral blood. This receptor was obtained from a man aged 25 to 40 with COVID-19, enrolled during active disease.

The CDR3 DNA reads TGTGCCAGCAGTTACGATGGGACAGCGGAAGCTTTCTTT. Translating gives CASSYDGTAEAFF. The V gene is TRBV6-5, the J gene TRBJ1-1; 7 bases align to TRBD1. CDR1 is MNHEY, CDR2 SVGAGI, per germline. The CDR3 has 13 residues. Losses at the gene ends were 2 bases for V and 8 bases for J; bases not matched to a gene: 5.